This T cell receptor beta chain derives from a study of T cell responses to AZD1222 COVID-19 vaccine. Repertoires were generated with immunoSEQ multiplex PCR, while TCRdb's copy carries only in-frame clones and drops some. This sample has fewer than 120,000 clones; nearly 90% occur once, and the top ten carry 3.2%. Study observations and caveats: CD4 TCRs covered the whole spike, strongest at regions 160-218 and 743-854. There were mostly white British donors and more females than males, and clonal diversity was possibly underestimated. Of spike-specific TCRs, nearly half reportedly target regions left unmutated in variants.

In regard to this clone: The antigen is not known.

This sequence originates from an adult in good health. The material sequenced was peripheral blood, taken on day 0 of AZD1222 vaccination.

CDR3 in DNA: TGTGCCAGTAGTTCGACAGGGGACACTGAAGCTTTCTTT. Translation gives CASSSTGDTEAFF. The V gene is TRBV19, the J gene TRBJ1-1, with 8 bases fitting TRBD1. V trimming: 5 bases; J trimming: 3 bases; junction bases outside the gene matches: 2. The CDR3 has 13 residues. Germline V CDR1 and CDR2: LNHDA, SQIVND (reference sequence). Full variable domain (missing parts from reference TRBV19 and TRBJ1-1): DGGITQSPKYLFRKEGQNVTLSCEQNLNHDAMYWYRQDPGQGLRLIYYSQIVNDFQKGDIAEGYSVSREKKESFPLTVTSAQKNPTAFYLCASSSTGDTEAFFGQGTRLTVV.